This entry lists 16 T cell receptor beta chains sequenced from one sample in a study of blood T cells in healthy people across ages. Next came a second PCR, run for about 6 to 12 cycles, which used a sample-barcoded 5' primer along with a J-beta primer mix. TCRdb reprocessed the 5' RACE reads via MiXCR and lists one record per CDR3 protein. Seen here are 1 million to 1.2 million distinct CDR3 sequences, around two fifths observed once, and the top ten hold about an eighth. Sequenced input: blood. The receptors shown here come from a man in his late teens or twenties in good health.

This chain uses TRBV13 with TRBJ2-1; either TRBD1 or TRBD2 may supply D (5 bases each). Deletions cut 5 bases from V and 9 bases from J, with 20 bases between. Germline V gene sequence: CDR1 PRHDT, CDR2 FYEKMQ (reference sequence). This CDR3 comprises 15 residues. The CDR3: CASSPREGKNTEQFF. CDR3 coding DNA: TGTGCCAGCAGCCCCAGAGAGGGGAAAAACACTGAGCAGTTCTTC.

In this sample, this clonotype turned up once. A read error may produce the germline difference seen at one junction end. V is TRBV10-3 and J is TRBJ2-1; the match to TRBD2 covers 9 bases. CDR3 size: 16 residues. Germline lookup yields CDR1 ENHRY and CDR2 SYGVKD. CDR3 amino acids: CVISELSGGSYNEQFF. In DNA, the CDR3 is TGTGTCATCAGTGAGCTTAGCGGGGGCTCCTACAATGAGCAGTTCTTC.

This clonotype has just one count. This CDR3 is CASSWGGRGTEAFF. CDR3 bases: TGTGCCAGCAGTTGGGGCGGGAGGGGCACTGAAGCTTTCTTT. V is TRBV12-3 or TRBV12-4 and J is TRBJ1-1, with TRBD1 as a possible D gene (5 bases). The CDR3 consists of 14 residues. The ends were cut back, 4 bases at V and 4 bases at J, with 13 bases in the middle.

The J gene is TRBJ2-4, the V gene TRBV7-2; weak D call: TRBD1 (5 bases). V was shortened by 1 base and J by 9 bases, with 13 bases between the two germline ends. This CDR3 is built from 14 residues. CDR1 and CDR2 from the germline V gene are SGHTA and FQGNSA. As DNA, the CDR3 is TGTGCCAGCAGCTTAGACCACGATAGGGGCATTCAGTACTTC. Its translation is CASSLDHDRGIQYF.

The chain joins TRBV7-9 to TRBJ2-1; D could derive from TRBD1 or TRBD2 (5 bases each). Per germline, CDR1 SEHNR and CDR2 FQNEAQ (reference sequence). Trimming took 5 bases from V and 6 from J, leaving 23 bases between them. The CDR3 consists of 17 residues. CDR3 loop: CASSPREKGTEINEQFF. The CDR3 DNA sequence: TGTGCCAGCAGCCCGAGAGAGAAAGGGACGGAGATCAATGAGCAGTTCTTC.

The chain employs TRBV4-2 and TRBJ2-3, with 9 nucleotides matching TRBD2. Germline CDR1 is LGHNA and CDR2 is YNFKEQ. The junction had 11 bases not matched to a gene; V was cut back by 1 base and J by 6 bases. The CDR3 length is 17 residues. CDR3 region: CASSQGGGGALPDTQYF. The CDR3, as DNA: TGTGCCAGCAGCCAAGGGGGCGGGGGGGCCCTTCCGGATACGCAGTATTTT.

This sequence joins TRBV7-9 and TRBJ2-2; tentatively, D is TRBD1 (6 bases). Per the germline V gene, CDR1 is SEHNR and CDR2 is FQNEAQ (reference sequence). Trimming pared 5 bases from V and 3 bases from J, leaving 13 bases between. The CDR3 runs 15 residues. The CDR3 reads CASSQRTEYTGELFF. The DNA for the CDR3 is TGTGCCAGCAGCCAACGGACAGAGTACACCGGGGAGCTGTTTTTT.

This clonotype was seen more than once but under ten times. Mismatch with germline at one junction end may stem from a read error. The chain recombines TRBV6-1 with TRBJ1-5; 12 nucleotides align to TRBD1. There are 14 residues in the CDR3. Germline loops: CDR1 MNHNS, CDR2 SASEGT. CDR3 residues: CASIGTGGKQPQHF. The CDR3 nucleotides are TGTGCCAGCATCGGGACAGGGGGCAAACAGCCCCAGCATTTT.

This clonotype was counted a few times. CDR3: CASGPDRGWNGYTF. The CDR3 DNA reads TGTGCTAGTGGCCCTGACAGGGGGTGGAATGGCTACACCTTC. The genes are TRBV12-5 and TRBJ1-2; TRBD1 matches 9 bases. CDR1 LGHNT and CDR2 FRNRAP come from the germline V gene. This CDR3 is built from 14 residues. The trim removed 6 bases at V and 6 bases at J, leaving 8 bases unmatched.

The chain is built from TRBV20-1 and TRBJ2-1, with TRBD1 matching 10 bases. This CDR3 has 13 amino acids. V was pared by 5 bases and J by 8 bases, with 6 bases of the junction left unmatched. Germline CDR1 reads DFQATT; CDR2 reads SNEGSKA (reference sequence). CDR3 region: CSARTGGYDEQFF. For the CDR3, the DNA is TGCAGTGCTCGGACAGGGGGTTACGATGAGCAGTTCTTC.

This clonotype has just a few counts. The chain has TRBV20-1 and TRBJ2-2; 7 bases are shared with TRBD2. After removal of 4 bases from V and 2 bases from J, the junction contained 4 bases not matched to a gene. Germline V gene lookup returns CDR1 DFQATT and CDR2 SNEGSKA (reference sequence). This CDR3 is 14 amino acids long. The CDR3 region has the DNA TGCAGTGCTACTAGCGGTCGTAACACCGGGGAGCTGTTTTTT. Translation gives CSATSGRNTGELFF.

This chain connects TRBV12-3 or TRBV12-4 to TRBJ2-7; 8 bases are a match to TRBD1. CDR3 length: 17 amino acids. Trimming took 5 bases from V and 7 from J; bases not matched to a gene: 19. In DNA form, the CDR3 reads TGTGCCAGCAGTGCCGAATACAGGGGGTCCTACTACAATGAGCAGTACTTC. This sequence encodes CASSAEYRGSYYNEQYF.

This clonotype appeared a few times. The V and J genes are TRBV6-5 and TRBJ2-5; D possibly corresponds to TRBD2 (5 bases). CDR1 and CDR2 from the germline V gene are MNHEY and SVGAGI. CDR3 length: 14 residues. Trimming pared 3 bases from V and 5 bases from J, leaving 13 bases between. Written as DNA, the CDR3 is TGTGCCAGCAGTTATGAGACTACCTCGGAGACCCAGTACTTC. It yields the protein CASSYETTSETQYF.

The chain couples TRBV12-3 or TRBV12-4 to TRBJ1-4; TRBD1 agrees at 8 bases. This CDR3 region has 15 residues. J lost 6 bases, V lost 8 bases, and 11 bases had no gene match. In DNA form, the CDR3 reads TGTGCCAGCGGGAAGACAGGGGAGTTTCATGAAAAACTGTTTTTT. Its translation is CASGKTGEFHEKLFF.

This clonotype appeared a few times. This rearrangement joins TRBV3-1 to TRBJ1-5, with TRBD1 identical over 10 bases. CDR3 length: 15 amino acids. J was trimmed by 3 bases and V by 4 bases; bases with no gene match: 3. Germline V gene data show CDR1 as LGHDT and CDR2 as YNNKEL (reference sequence). CDR3 loop: CASSPTGGYNQPQHF. Here the CDR3 DNA reads TGTGCCAGCAGCCCGACAGGGGGCTACAATCAGCCCCAGCATTTT. Full variable domain (rest looked up from reference TRBV3-1 and TRBJ1-5): DTAVSQTPKYLVTQMGNDKSIKCEQNLGHDTMYWYKQDSKKFLKIMFSYNNKELIINETVPNRFSPKSPDKAHLNLHINSLELGDSAVYFCASSPTGGYNQPQHFGDGTRLSIL.

The V and J genes are TRBV5-1 and TRBJ2-7; D is possibly TRBD1 or TRBD2 (5 bases each). The CDR3 spans 16 residues. Trimming pared 4 bases from V and 0 bases from J, leaving 17 bases between. Germline values: CDR1 SGHRS, CDR2 YFSETQ. CDR3: CASSDLTGANSYEQYF. CDR3 coding DNA: TGCGCCAGCAGCGATTTAACCGGGGCAAACTCCTACGAGCAGTACTTC. Full variable domain (remainder filled in from reference TRBV5-1 and TRBJ2-7): KAGVTQTPRYLIKTRGQQVTLSCSPISGHRSVSWYQQTPGQGLQFLFEYFSETQRNKGNFPGRFSGRQFSNSRSEMNVSTLELGDSALYLCASSDLTGANSYEQYFGPGTRLTVT.